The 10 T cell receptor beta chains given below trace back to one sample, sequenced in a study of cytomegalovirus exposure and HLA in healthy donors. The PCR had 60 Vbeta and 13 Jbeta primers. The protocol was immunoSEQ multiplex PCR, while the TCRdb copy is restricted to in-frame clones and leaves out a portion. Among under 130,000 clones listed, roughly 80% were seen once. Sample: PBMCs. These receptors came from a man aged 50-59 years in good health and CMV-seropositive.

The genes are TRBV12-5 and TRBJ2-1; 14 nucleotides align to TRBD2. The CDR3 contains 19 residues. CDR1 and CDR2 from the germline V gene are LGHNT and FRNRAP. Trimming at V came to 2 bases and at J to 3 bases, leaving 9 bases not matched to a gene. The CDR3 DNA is TGTGCTAGTGGTTTGAAACCTCGGACTAGCGGGAGGAACTACAATGAGCAGTTCTTC. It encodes CASGLKPRTSGRNYNEQFF. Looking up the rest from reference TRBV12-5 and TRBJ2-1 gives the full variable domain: DARVTQTPRHKVTEMGQEVTMRCQPILGHNTVFWYRQTMMQGLELLAYFRNRAPLDDSGMPKDRFSAEMPDATLATLKIQPSEPRDSAVYFCASGLKPRTSGRNYNEQFFGPGTRLTVL.

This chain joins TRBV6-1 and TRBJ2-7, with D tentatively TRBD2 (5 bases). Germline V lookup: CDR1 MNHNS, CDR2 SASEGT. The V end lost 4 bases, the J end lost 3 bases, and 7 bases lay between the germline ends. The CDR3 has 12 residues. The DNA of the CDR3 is TGTGCCAGCAGTGGAGAGGGCTACGAGCAGTACTTC. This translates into CASSGEGYEQYF.

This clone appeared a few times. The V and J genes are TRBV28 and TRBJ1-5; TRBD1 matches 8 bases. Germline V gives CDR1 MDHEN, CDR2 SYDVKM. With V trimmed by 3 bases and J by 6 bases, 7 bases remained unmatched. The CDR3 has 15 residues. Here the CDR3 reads CASSLPTGGGQPQHF. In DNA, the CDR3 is TGTGCCAGCAGTTTGCCTACAGGGGGAGGTCAGCCCCAGCATTTT.

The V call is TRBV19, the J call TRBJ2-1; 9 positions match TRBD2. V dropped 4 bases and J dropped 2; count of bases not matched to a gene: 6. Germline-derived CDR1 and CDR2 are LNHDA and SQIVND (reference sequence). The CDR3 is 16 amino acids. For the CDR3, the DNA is TGTGCCAGTAGTAGGGATAGCGGGAGCCCCTACAATGAGCAGTTCTTC. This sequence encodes CASSRDSGSPYNEQFF. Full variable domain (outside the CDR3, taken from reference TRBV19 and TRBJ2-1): DGGITQSPKYLFRKEGQNVTLSCEQNLNHDAMYWYRQDPGQGLRLIYYSQIVNDFQKGDIAEGYSVSREKKESFPLTVTSAQKNPTAFYLCASSRDSGSPYNEQFFGPGTRLTVL.

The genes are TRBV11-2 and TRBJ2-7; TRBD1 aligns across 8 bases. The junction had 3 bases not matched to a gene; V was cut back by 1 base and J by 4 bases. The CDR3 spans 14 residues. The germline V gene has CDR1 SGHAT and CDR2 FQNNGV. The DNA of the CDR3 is TGTGCCAGCAGCTTAGTGGGACAGGAATACGAGCAGTACTTC. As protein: CASSLVGQEYEQYF. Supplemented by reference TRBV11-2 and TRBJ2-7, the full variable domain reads EAGVAQSPRYKIIEKRQSVAFWCNPISGHATLYWYQQILGQGPKLLIQFQNNGVVDDSQLPKDRFSAERLKGVDSTLKIQPAKLEDSAVYLCASSLVGQEYEQYFGPGTRLTVT.

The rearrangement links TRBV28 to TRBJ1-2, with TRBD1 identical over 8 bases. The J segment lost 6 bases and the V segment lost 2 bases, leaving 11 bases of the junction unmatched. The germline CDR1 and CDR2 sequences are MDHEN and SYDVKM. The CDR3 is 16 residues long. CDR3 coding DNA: TGTGCCAGCAGTTTACCGAACCAGGGGGCGGGAAATGGCTACACCTTC. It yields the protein CASSLPNQGAGNGYTF.

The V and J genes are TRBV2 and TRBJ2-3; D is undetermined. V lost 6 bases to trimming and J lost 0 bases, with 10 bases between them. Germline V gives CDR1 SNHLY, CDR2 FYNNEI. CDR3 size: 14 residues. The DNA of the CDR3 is TGTGCCAGCAGAAACTTACCTAGCACAGATACGCAGTATTTT. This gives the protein CASRNLPSTDTQYF.

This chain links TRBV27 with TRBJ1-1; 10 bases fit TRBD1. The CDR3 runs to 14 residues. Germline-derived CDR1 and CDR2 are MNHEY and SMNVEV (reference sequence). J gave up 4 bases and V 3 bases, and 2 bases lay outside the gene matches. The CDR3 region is CASSFGQGGTEAFF. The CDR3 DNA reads TGTGCCAGCAGTTTCGGACAGGGGGGCACTGAAGCTTTCTTT.

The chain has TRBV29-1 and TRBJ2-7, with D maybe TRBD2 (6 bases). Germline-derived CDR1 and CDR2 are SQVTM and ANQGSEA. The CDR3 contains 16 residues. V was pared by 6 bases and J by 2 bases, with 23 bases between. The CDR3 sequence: CSVGLEGGRRTYEQYF. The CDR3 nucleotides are TGCAGCGTCGGGCTGGAAGGAGGGCGGAGAACCTACGAGCAGTACTTC.

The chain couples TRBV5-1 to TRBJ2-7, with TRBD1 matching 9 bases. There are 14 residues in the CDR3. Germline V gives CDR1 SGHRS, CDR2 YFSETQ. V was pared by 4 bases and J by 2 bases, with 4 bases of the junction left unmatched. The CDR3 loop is CASSAGTGTYEQYF. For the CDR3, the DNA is TGCGCCAGCAGCGCAGGGACAGGGACCTACGAGCAGTACTTC. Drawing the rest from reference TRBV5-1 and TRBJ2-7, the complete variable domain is KAGVTQTPRYLIKTRGQQVTLSCSPISGHRSVSWYQQTPGQGLQFLFEYFSETQRNKGNFPGRFSGRQFSNSRSEMNVSTLELGDSALYLCASSAGTGTYEQYFGPGTRLTVT.